This TCR beta chain was obtained from a study of CD8 T cells in Susac syndrome. CDR1 WSHSY and CDR2 SAAADI come from the germline V gene. Unmatched junction bases numbered 1, after V lost 8 bases and J lost 4 bases. This CDR3 has 12 amino acids. The RNA, roughly 0.5 to 1 ug, was put through reverse transcription using random hexamers. TCRdb re-analysed the immunoSEQ multiplex PCR reads in MiXCR, keeping a single row per CDR3 protein. The repertoire holds roughly 150,000 distinct CDR3 sequences, with around 93% as singletons. The rearrangement links TRBV10-2 to TRBJ2-2; 7 nucleotides align to TRBD2. This clonotype was obtained from a human donor with Susac syndrome. Sequencing was carried out using CD8+ T cells from PBMCs. The CDR3 sequence is CASGRGTGELFF. The CDR3 nucleotides read TGCGCCAGCGGGAGGGGCACCGGGGAGCTGTTTTTT.